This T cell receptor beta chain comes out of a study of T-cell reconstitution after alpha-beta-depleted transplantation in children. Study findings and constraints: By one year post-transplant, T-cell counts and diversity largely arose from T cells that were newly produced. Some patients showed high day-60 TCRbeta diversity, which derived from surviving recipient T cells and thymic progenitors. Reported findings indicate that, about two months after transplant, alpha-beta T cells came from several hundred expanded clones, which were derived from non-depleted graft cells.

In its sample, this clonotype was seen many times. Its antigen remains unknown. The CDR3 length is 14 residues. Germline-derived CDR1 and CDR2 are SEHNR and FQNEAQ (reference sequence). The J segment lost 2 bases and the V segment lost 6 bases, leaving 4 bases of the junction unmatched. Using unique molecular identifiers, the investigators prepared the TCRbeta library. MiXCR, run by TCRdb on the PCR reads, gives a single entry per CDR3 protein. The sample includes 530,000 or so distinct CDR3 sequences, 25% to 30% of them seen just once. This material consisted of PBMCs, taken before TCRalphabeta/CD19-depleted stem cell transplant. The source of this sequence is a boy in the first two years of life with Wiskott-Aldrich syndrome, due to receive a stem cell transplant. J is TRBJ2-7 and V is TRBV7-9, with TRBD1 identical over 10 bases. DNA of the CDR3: TGTGCCAGCAGTTCGGGACAGGGGACCTACGAGCAGTACTTC. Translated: CASSSGQGTYEQYF. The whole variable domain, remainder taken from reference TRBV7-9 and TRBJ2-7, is DTGVSQNPRHKITKRGQNVTFRCDPISEHNRLYWYRQTLGQGPEFLTYFQNEAQLEKSRLLSDRFSAERPKGSFSTLEIQRTEQGDSAMYLCASSSGQGTYEQYFGPGTRLTVT.